These 3 T cell receptor beta chains were all obtained from the same sample, sequenced in a study of T cells after yellow fever vaccination. MiXCR, run by TCRdb on the 5' RACE reads, gives a single entry per CDR3 protein. Here the sample spans around 200,000 distinct CDR3 sequences, approximately 10% being singletons. The material was CD8+ T cells sorted from PBMCs, obtained 15 days after the yellow fever booster vaccination. Every receptor here comes from a man younger than 30 who received the YFV17D yellow fever vaccine.

The chain has TRBV7-6 and TRBJ2-1, with 12 bases that match TRBD1. The CDR3 is 16 amino acids. Per the germline V gene, CDR1 is SGHVS and CDR2 is FNYEAQ. The ends lost 5 bases at V and 6 bases at J; junction bases unmatched: 8. The CDR3 nucleotides are TGTGCCAGCAGCACCTGGGGACAGGGGGCCGGCAATGAGCAGTTCTTC. Amino acids: CASSTWGQGAGNEQFF.

J is TRBJ2-5 and V is TRBV6-6, with no clear D. The V end was cut by 0 bases, the J end by 0 bases, with 11 bases between. CDR3 size: 16 residues. The germline gives CDR1 MNHNY, CDR2 SVGAGI (reference sequence). CDR3 nucleotide sequence: TGTGCCAGCAGTTACTCTCGTGAACTTAACCAAGAGACCCAGTACTTC. It is translated as CASSYSRELNQETQYF.

The chain links TRBV2 to TRBJ1-5; 11 bases line up with TRBD1. The CDR3 runs 14 residues. The J segment lost 6 bases and the V segment lost 7 bases, leaving 5 bases of the junction unmatched. Germline V lookup: CDR1 SNHLY, CDR2 FYNNEI. CDR3 sequence reads: CASTGQGAFQPQHF. The CDR3 nucleotides are TGTGCCAGCACTGGACAGGGGGCGTTTCAGCCCCAGCATTTT.